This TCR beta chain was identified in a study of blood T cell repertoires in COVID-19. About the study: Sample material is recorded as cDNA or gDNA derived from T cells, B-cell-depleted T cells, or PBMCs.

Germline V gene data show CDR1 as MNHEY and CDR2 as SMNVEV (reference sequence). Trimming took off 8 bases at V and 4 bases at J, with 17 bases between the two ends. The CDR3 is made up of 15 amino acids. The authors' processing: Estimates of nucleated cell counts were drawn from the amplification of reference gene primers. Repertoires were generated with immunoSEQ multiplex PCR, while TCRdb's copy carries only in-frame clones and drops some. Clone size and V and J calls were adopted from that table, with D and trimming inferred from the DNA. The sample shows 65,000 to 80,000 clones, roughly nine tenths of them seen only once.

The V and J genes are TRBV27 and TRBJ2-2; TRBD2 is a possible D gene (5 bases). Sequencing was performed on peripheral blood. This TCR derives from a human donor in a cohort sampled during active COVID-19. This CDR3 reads CASSLGRLATGELFF. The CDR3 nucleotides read TGTGCCAGCTCCTTGGGGAGATTGGCCACCGGGGAGCTGTTTTTT.